These 29 T cell receptor beta chains were sequenced from one sample in a study of post-analysis software for immune sequencing data (dated by TCRdb to the mid-2010s). What these receptors recognize is not known. Paper-wide results and their limitations: About five TRBV segments, including TRBV5-6, TRBV5-1 and TRBV20-1, were significantly more frequent in patients than controls.

The protocol used for the library was PCR. TCRdb lists the instrument as Illumina HiSeq 2500. To reduce PCR and sequencing biases, unique molecular identifiers were built into the TCR beta cDNA libraries. TCRdb itself trimmed the public reads at Q25 with fastp, ran MiXCR and retained productive beta chains. Rows are unified per CDR3 protein, each entry keeping the most common DNA and genes. The sample data list hundreds of thousands of distinct CDR3 sequences, and just under 30% of these were observed just once. The ten largest clones capture under 0.7% of the sample. The sequenced sample consisted of blood. These receptors were collected from a girl aged 5-17 years with multiple sclerosis.

This clonotype has at least ten counts. This rearrangement joins TRBV29-1 to TRBJ1-1; TRBD1 matches at 8 bases. In germline, CDR1 is SQVTM, CDR2 ANQGSEA. The CDR3 has 13 residues. V was pared by 8 bases and J by 7 bases, with 12 bases of the junction left unmatched. The CDR3 coding sequence is TGCAGCCTTCTCGGAGGCGGACAGGGTGAAGCTTTCTTT. Translating it yields CSLLGGGQGEAFF.

Turning to this clonotype: Relative to the germline gene, one junction end is altered; a read error may explain this. The chain links TRBV12-3 or TRBV12-4 to TRBJ2-1; a possible D gene is TRBD2 (7 bases). The CDR3 is 14 amino acids. In nucleotides, the CDR3 is TGTGCCAGCAATTTAGGGGGGGCTTACAATGAGCAGTTCTTC. It specifies CASNLGGAYNEQFF.

This clonotype was observed at least ten times. This chain joins TRBV29-1 and TRBJ2-1; TRBD1 or TRBD2 may be the D gene (6 bases each). Germline V CDR1 and CDR2: SQVTM, ANQGSEA. The CDR3 sequence is 15 residues long. V lost 4 bases and J lost 4, with 17 bases in between. CDR3: CSVGFRGPVYNEQFF. The DNA of the CDR3 is TGCAGCGTTGGGTTTCGGGGGCCCGTTTACAATGAGCAGTTCTTC.

The table lists this clonotype with a count of one. The junction differs from germline at one of its ends, possibly a read error. This chain uses TRBV4-3 with TRBJ2-3; 10 bases fit TRBD2. The CDR3 is made up of 18 amino acids. The V gene's germline CDR1 is LGHNA and CDR2 YSLEER. CDR3 amino acids: CASNQDVPSGSHTDTQYF. The DNA of the CDR3 is TGCGCCAGCAACCAAGATGTTCCTAGCGGGAGCCACACAGATACGCAGTATTTT.

V usage is TRBV7-9 and J usage is TRBJ2-4; TRBD2 is a possible D gene (5 bases). The J call is uncertain, as TRBJ2-5 better fits the DNA end. Germline loops: CDR1 SEHNR, CDR2 FQNEAQ (reference sequence). This CDR3 contains 13 residues. For the CDR3, the DNA is TGTGCCGCTACACCGTGGGGAGACGAGACCCAGTACTTC. Amino acids: CAATPWGDETQYF.

This clonotype was counted only a few times. CDR3 bases: TGTGCCACCCGAGGCCCGAGCTCCTACGAGCAGTACTTC. Translated, it gives CATRGPSSYEQYF. This rearrangement joins TRBV10-3 to TRBJ2-7; D is undetermined. Germline CDR1 is ENHRY and CDR2 is SYGVKD. V was pared by 10 bases and J by 0 bases, with 13 bases between. CDR3 size: 13 residues.

V is TRBV7-9 and J is TRBJ1-5, with a possible D match to TRBD1 (6 bases). CDR1 and CDR2 from the germline V gene are SEHNR and FQNEAQ (reference sequence). The CDR3 loop spans 15 amino acids. Trimming removed 6 bases from V and 6 bases from J, with 18 bases in between. The CDR3 region is CASSLTGSLGQPQHF. Written as DNA, the CDR3 is TGTGCCAGCAGTCTTACAGGGAGCCTCGGTCAGCCCCAGCATTTT.

The chain links TRBV5-1 to TRBJ2-5; 8 bases match TRBD1. From germline, CDR1 is SGHRS and CDR2 YFSETQ. V shed 3 bases, J shed 2 bases, and the junction held 9 bases outside the gene matches. The CDR3 has 16 residues. In DNA form, the CDR3 reads TGCGCCAGCAGCTCCCAGGGGGCGGAGTATCAAGAGACCCAGTACTTC. The encoded protein is CASSSQGAEYQETQYF.

The chain recombines TRBV19 with TRBJ1-1; possibly TRBD1 for D (6 bases). Trimming took 6 bases from V and 3 from J, leaving 20 bases between them. Germline-derived CDR1 and CDR2 are LNHDA and SQIVND (reference sequence). This CDR3 has 16 amino acids. Here the CDR3 reads CASSGDIRNGHTEAFF. The CDR3 coding sequence is TGTGCCAGTAGCGGGGACATCCGAAACGGGCACACTGAAGCTTTCTTT.

The chain has TRBV5-5 and TRBJ2-1; maybe TRBD1 (5 bases). Trimming removed 4 bases from V and 9 bases from J, with 8 bases in between. CDR1 is SGHKS, CDR2 YYEKEE, per germline (reference sequence). CDR3 size: 11 residues. The CDR3 nucleotides read TGTGCCAGCAGCCGACAGATTGAGCAGTTCTTC. Protein sequence: CASSRQIEQFF.

This clonotype turned up a few times. The gene calls are TRBV12-3 or TRBV12-4 and TRBJ1-1, with 10 bases identical to TRBD1. V lost 7 bases, J lost 2 bases, and 7 bases stayed unmatched. The CDR3 length is 15 residues. This CDR3 reads CASNYPTGGNTEAFF. For the CDR3, the DNA is TGTGCCAGCAACTATCCGACAGGGGGCAACACTGAAGCTTTCTTT.

Remarks on this clonotype: At one boundary the junction diverges from the germline segment, which might be a read error. V usage is TRBV12-3 or TRBV12-4 and J usage is TRBJ1-1; D is possibly TRBD1 (5 bases). There are 14 residues in the CDR3. The DNA for the CDR3 is TGTGCTAGCAGTCCCGGGACCCAGGTCACTGAAGCTTTCTTT. The encoded protein is CASSPGTQVTEAFF.

The chain employs TRBV18 and TRBJ2-5; possibly TRBD2 for D (6 bases). V was pared by 3 bases and J by 7 bases, with 21 bases between. Germline CDR1 is KGHSH and CDR2 is LQKENI. The CDR3 sequence is 16 residues long. DNA of the CDR3: TGTGCCAGCTCACCGGCGGGACGCCCAAAACGAGGGACCCAGTACTTC. Protein product: CASSPAGRPKRGTQYF.

V usage is TRBV7-9 and J usage is TRBJ1-4, with D unresolved. The germline gives CDR1 SEHNR, CDR2 FQNEAQ (reference sequence). V lost 5 bases and J 3 bases, leaving 13 bases between the germline ends. The CDR3 has 15 amino acids. The CDR3 sequence is CASSLRHAANEKLFF. The CDR3 region has the DNA TGTGCCAGCAGCCTCCGGCATGCCGCTAATGAAAAACTGTTTTTT.

The chain recombines TRBV25-1 with TRBJ1-1; D ambiguous. The germline V gene encodes CDR1 MGHDK and CDR2 SYGVNS. Deletions cut 7 bases from V and 3 bases from J, with 18 bases between. This CDR3 is 15 amino acids long. CDR3 protein: CASKPPGLMYTEAFF. The CDR3 nucleotides read TGTGCCAGCAAACCTCCGGGGTTGATGTACACTGAAGCTTTCTTT.

The sample holds a few counts of this clonotype. The CDR3 reads CSASKLVGETQYF. CDR3 DNA: TGCAGTGCTAGTAAACTAGTAGGAGAGACCCAGTACTTC. V usage is TRBV20-1 and J usage is TRBJ2-5, with TRBD2 as a possible D gene (5 bases). The CDR3 has 13 residues. From germline, CDR1 is DFQATT and CDR2 SNEGSKA (reference sequence). The V end was cut by 3 bases, the J end by 4 bases, with 12 bases between.

This rearrangement joins TRBV6-1 to TRBJ2-3; no clear D gene. V was shortened by 6 bases and J by 4 bases, with 11 bases between the two germline ends. Germline CDR1 and CDR2: MNHNS and SASEGT. The CDR3 spans 13 residues. The CDR3 DNA follows: TGTGCCAGCAGCGCCCTTAGGGCAGATACGCAGTATTTT. This gives the protein CASSALRADTQYF.

On this clonotype: With a much larger clone just one base away, this may be a read error. The genes are TRBV20-1 and TRBJ2-7; TRBD1 might be the D (5 bases). The CDR3 consists of 15 residues. Per germline, CDR1 DFQATT and CDR2 SNEGSKA (reference sequence). V shed 4 bases and J shed 7 bases, with 23 bases lying between them. CDR3 residues: CSATVDQYAGNEQYF. The CDR3 DNA reads as TGCAGTGCTACCGTAGACCAATACGCAGGGAATGAGCAGTACTTC.

The sample holds a few counts of this clonotype. V and J are TRBV10-3 and TRBJ1-1, with no clear D. Germline loops: CDR1 ENHRY, CDR2 SYGVKD. The V and J ends lost 0 bases and 4 bases respectively, with 3 bases between them. The CDR3 is made up of 12 amino acids. The DNA for the CDR3 is TGTGCCATCAGTGAGTCGCTCACTGAAGCTTTCTTT. It is translated as CAISESLTEAFF.

The chain joins TRBV7-2 to TRBJ2-3; 8 bases map to TRBD2. Germline CDR1 reads SGHTA; CDR2 reads FQGNSA. V was clipped by 5 bases and J by 5 bases; unmatched bases: 9. This CDR3 has 15 residues. Written as DNA, the CDR3 is TGTGCCAGCAGCCCCCGGACTAGCCGGGAAGATACGCAGTATTTT. This translates into CASSPRTSREDTQYF.

This clonotype has a handful of counts. The rearrangement links TRBV20-1 to TRBJ2-1; 11 positions agree with TRBD2. Trimming took 4 bases from V and 4 from J; bases not matched to a gene: 3. Germline CDR1 reads DFQATT; CDR2 reads SNEGSKA (reference sequence). The CDR3 extends over 14 amino acids. CDR3 in amino acids: CSANPSGRYNEQFF. In nucleotides, the CDR3 is TGCAGTGCTAATCCTAGCGGGAGGTACAATGAGCAGTTCTTC.

In this sample, this clonotype turned up a few times. V gene TRBV6-5 combines with J gene TRBJ1-2; possibly TRBD1 for D (6 bases). CDR1 is MNHEY, CDR2 SVGAGI, per germline. The CDR3 consists of 15 residues. The germline V and J ends were trimmed by 2 bases and 2 bases, with 12 bases remaining between them. The CDR3 DNA reads as TGTGCCAGCAGTTACCTACAGGGTGGGAACTATGGCTACACCTTC. As protein: CASSYLQGGNYGYTF.

The chain carries TRBV5-1 and TRBJ1-1, with 8 bases aligning to TRBD1. CDR1 is SGHRS, CDR2 YFSETQ, per germline. V shed 4 bases and J 1 base; nucleotides not matched to a gene: 6. The CDR3 consists of 15 residues. The CDR3 region has the DNA TGCGCCAGCAGCCATGGACAGGGCAAGAACACTGAAGCTTTCTTT. It encodes CASSHGQGKNTEAFF.

The chain is built from TRBV7-2 and TRBJ2-1; maybe TRBD2 (6 bases). CDR3 length: 15 amino acids. Germline V gives CDR1 SGHTA, CDR2 FQGNSA. The V end was cut by 4 bases, the J end by 9 bases, with 19 bases between. This chain's CDR3 is CASSSTSPLYSEQFF. CDR3 nucleotide sequence: TGTGCCAGCAGCTCGACTAGTCCCCTCTACTCTGAGCAGTTCTTC.

This clonotype was recorded a few times. The J gene is TRBJ2-1, the V gene TRBV3-1, with D maybe TRBD2 (6 bases). This CDR3 spans 19 amino acids. CDR1 is LGHDT, CDR2 YNNKEL, per germline (reference sequence). The V end lost 1 base, the J end lost 0 bases, and 19 bases lay between the germline ends. CDR3 DNA sequence: TGTGCCAGCAGCCAAGCCGGGACCGCGGGATTCAGCTCCTACAATGAGCAGTTCTTC. Its translation is CASSQAGTAGFSSYNEQFF.

This clonotype came up a few times. V usage is TRBV28 and J usage is TRBJ2-5; 10 bases agree with TRBD1. CDR1 MDHEN and CDR2 SYDVKM come from the germline V gene. V trimming: 6 bases; J trimming: 4 bases; junction bases outside the gene matches: 5. There are 14 residues in the CDR3. CDR3: CASRLRDRGETQYF. The CDR3 coding sequence is TGTGCCAGCAGGCTCCGGGACAGGGGAGAGACCCAGTACTTC.

The V call is TRBV2, the J call TRBJ2-5; D may be TRBD1 or TRBD2 (5 bases each). Trimming shortened V by 1 base and J by 2 bases, and 11 bases separated the two germline ends. In germline, CDR1 is SNHLY, CDR2 FYNNEI. This CDR3 has 15 amino acids. The CDR3 spells CASSEGGVGQETQYF. The CDR3 DNA follows: TGTGCCAGCAGTGAAGGAGGGGTCGGGCAAGAGACCCAGTACTTC.

The chain links TRBV6-2 or TRBV6-3 to TRBJ1-2; no clear D gene. Between the trimmed V and J ends, which lost 4 bases and 6 bases, there was a span of 21 bases. CDR1 MNHEY and CDR2 SVGEGT come from the germline V gene. CDR3 length equals 16 residues. This chain's CDR3 is CASSSPTAFNKDGYTF. CDR3 in DNA: TGTGCCAGCAGTTCACCGACTGCTTTCAACAAAGATGGCTACACCTTC.

Many counts were recorded for this clonotype. The chain couples TRBV7-2 to TRBJ2-7; D is uncertain. The V and J ends lost 7 bases and 1 base respectively, with 5 bases between them. The CDR3 extends over 11 amino acids. Germline assignment: CDR1 SGHTA and CDR2 FQGNSA. CDR3 in DNA: TGTGCCAGCATGAAATCCTACGAGCAGTACTTC. Amino acids: CASMKSYEQYF.